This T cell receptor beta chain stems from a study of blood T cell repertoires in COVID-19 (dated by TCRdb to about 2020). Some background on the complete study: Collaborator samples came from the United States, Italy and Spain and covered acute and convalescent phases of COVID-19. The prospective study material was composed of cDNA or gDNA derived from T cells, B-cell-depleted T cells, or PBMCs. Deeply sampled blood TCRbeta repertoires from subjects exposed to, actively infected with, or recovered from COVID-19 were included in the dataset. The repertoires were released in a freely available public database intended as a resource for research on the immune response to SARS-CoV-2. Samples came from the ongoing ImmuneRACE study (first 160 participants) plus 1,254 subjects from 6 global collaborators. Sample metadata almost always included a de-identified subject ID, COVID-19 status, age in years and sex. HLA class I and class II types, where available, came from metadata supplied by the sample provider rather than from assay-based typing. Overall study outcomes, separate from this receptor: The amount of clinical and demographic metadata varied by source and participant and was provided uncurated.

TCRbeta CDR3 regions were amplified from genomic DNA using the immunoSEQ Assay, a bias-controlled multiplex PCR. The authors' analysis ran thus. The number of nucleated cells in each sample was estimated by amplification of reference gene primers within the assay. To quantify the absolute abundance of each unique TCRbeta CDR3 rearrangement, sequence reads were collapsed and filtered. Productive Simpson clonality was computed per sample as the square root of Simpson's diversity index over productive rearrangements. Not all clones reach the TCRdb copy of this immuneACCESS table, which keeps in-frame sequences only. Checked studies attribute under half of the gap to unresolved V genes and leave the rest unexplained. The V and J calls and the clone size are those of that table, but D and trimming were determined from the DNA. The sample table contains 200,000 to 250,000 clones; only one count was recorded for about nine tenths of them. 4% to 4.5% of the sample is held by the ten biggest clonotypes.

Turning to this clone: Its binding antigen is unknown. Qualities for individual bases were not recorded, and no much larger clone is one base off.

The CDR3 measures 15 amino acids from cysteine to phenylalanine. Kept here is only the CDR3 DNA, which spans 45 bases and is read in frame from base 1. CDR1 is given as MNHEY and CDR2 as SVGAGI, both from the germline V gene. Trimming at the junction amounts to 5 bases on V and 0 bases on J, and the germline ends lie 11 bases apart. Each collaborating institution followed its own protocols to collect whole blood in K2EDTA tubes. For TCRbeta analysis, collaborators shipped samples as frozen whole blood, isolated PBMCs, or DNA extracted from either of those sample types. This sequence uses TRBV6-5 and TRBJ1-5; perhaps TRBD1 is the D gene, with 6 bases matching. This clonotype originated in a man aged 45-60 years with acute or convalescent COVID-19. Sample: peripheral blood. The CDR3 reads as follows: CASSKGDISNQPQHF. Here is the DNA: TGTGCCAGCAGTAAGGGGGACATTAGCAATCAGCCCCAGCATTTT.